The T cell receptor (beta chain) described here comes from a study of shared clonotypes between healthy human individuals. Findings and limits, study-wide: The researchers took only blood, and tissue repertoires probably look different. Larger estimated richness was generally seen in naive subsets than in memory subsets.

Positive CCR7 selection of CD45RO-negative cells yielded the naive CD8 cells, and terminally differentiated effector memory CD45RA+ cells were excluded. Healthy adults negative for HIV, lacking recent acute infections or vaccinations, served as donors. The authors distributed each subset's genomic DNA evenly over several immunoSEQ plates. Sequenced by immunoSEQ multiplex PCR; TCRdb stores in-frame clones only, minus some. The repertoire holds over 2,000,000 clones, with about 94% as singletons. Concerning this clone: What it binds is not known.

The germline V gene has CDR1 SGHDT and CDR2 YYEEEE. Between the trimmed V and J ends, which lost 4 bases and 6 bases, there was a span of 11 bases. There are 12 residues in the CDR3. This clonotype originated in a man aged 18-30 years in good health. Some clones in this sample may be carry-over from other donors' samples. The sample taken for sequencing was naive CD8+ T cells from PBMCs. The chain combines TRBV5-6 with TRBJ2-7; D possibly uses TRBD1 or TRBD2 (6 bases each). For the CDR3, the DNA is TGTGCCAGCAGCGGAGGGGGAATCGAGCAGTACTTC. It specifies CASSGGGIEQYF.